The clone carrying this T cell receptor beta chain was observed at least ten times. The protocol attached unique molecular identifiers to individual cDNA molecules. TCRdb itself ran the 5' RACE reads through MiXCR, one entry per CDR3 protein. The table has more than 20,000 distinct CDR3 sequences, 4% seen once. This sample is part of a study of early T cells in non-severe SARS-CoV-2 infection. Losses at the gene ends were 1 base for V and 7 bases for J; bases not matched to a gene: 1. The CDR3 is 15 residues long. CDR1 and CDR2 (germline): LGHDT, YNNKEL (reference sequence). Sequencing was carried out using whole blood. The chain uses TRBV3-1 and TRBJ1-6; TRBD1 agrees at 10 bases. This clonotype was sampled from an adult who was a healthcare worker with PCR-confirmed SARS-CoV-2 infection or an uninfected control (not recorded which). The chain's CDR3 is CASSQAGQGNSPLHF. DNA for the CDR3: TGTGCCAGCAGCCAAGCGGGACAGGGGAATTCACCCCTCCACTTT.